This T cell receptor beta chain originates from a study of blood T cells in healthy people across ages. The CDR3 is 11 residues long. CDR1 GTSNPN and CDR2 SVGIG come from the germline V gene (reference sequence). Total RNA amounts of at least 6 micrograms were extracted per sample. Study conclusions and caveats: It was the long-lived donors that had more naive CD4+ cells and higher diversity than aged donors. Unsorted PBMCs prevented conclusive naive versus antigen-experienced comparison.

It was with a sample-barcoded 5' primer and a J-beta primer mix that a second PCR of about 6 to 12 cycles was run. Each cDNA molecule was tagged by a template-switch adaptor that had 12 random nucleotides. TCRdb passed the 5' RACE reads through MiXCR, listing each CDR3 protein once. The sample has roughly 1.5 million distinct CDR3 sequences, approximately 42% seen once. Details on this clonotype: As yet, its antigen is unknown.

This TCR came from a young woman in good health. Sequenced sample: blood. The chain links TRBV30 to TRBJ2-5; D remains ambiguous. The J call may not be correct, given that the DNA end is closer to TRBJ2-7. The CDR3 bases are TGTGCCTGGAGCATCGCCTACGAGCAGTACTTC. This gives the protein CAWSIAYEQYF.